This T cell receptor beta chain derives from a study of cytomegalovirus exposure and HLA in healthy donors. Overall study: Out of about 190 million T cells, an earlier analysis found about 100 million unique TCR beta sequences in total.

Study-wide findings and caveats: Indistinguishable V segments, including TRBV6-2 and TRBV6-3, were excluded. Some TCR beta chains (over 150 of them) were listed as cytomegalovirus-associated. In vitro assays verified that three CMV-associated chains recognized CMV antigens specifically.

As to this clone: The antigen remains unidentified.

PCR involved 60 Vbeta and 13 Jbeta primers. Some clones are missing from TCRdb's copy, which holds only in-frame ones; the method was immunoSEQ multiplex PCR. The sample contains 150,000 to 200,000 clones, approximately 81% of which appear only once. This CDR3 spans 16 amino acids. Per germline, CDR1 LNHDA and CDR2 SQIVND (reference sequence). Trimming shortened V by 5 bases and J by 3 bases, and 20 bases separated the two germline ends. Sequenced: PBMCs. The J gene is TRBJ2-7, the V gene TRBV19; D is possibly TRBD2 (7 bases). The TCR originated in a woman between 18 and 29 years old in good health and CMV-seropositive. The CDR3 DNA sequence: TGTGCCAGTAGTTCGAACCGGGGGGCTGGGGGCTACGAGCAGTACTTC. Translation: CASSSNRGAGGYEQYF.